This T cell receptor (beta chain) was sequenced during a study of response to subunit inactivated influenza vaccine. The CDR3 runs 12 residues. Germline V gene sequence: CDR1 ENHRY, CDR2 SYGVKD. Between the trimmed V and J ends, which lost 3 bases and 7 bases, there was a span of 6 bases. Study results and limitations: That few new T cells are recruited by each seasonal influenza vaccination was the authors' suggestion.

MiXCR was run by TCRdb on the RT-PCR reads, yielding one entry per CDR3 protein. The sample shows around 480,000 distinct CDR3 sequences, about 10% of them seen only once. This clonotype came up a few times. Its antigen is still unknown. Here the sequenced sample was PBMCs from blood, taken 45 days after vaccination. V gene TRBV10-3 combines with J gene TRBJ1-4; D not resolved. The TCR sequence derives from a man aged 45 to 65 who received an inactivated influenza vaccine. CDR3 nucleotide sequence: TGTGCCATCAGTGACACACCTGAAAAACTGTTTTTT. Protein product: CAISDTPEKLFF.